Presented here are 6 T cell receptor beta chains from one specimen sequenced in a study of molecular identifiers for immune sequencing clone quantification (dated by TCRdb to 2016 to 2018). The library was obtained by PCR. For sequencing, an Illumina HiSeq 4000 was employed. TCRdb cleaned the public reads at Q25 with fastp, built clones with MiXCR and kept in-frame beta chains. Each entry is one CDR3 protein sequence, shown with its most common DNA and genes. Here the sample has about 70,000 distinct CDR3 sequences; around 18% occur a single time. About 1.6% of the sample is in the top ten clones. Sequencing was performed on naive CD8+ T cells from blood, with Jurkat cell RNA spiked in. The sample's cell subset or site label, in plain terms: FACS-sorted CD8+CD4-CCR7+CD45RA+ naive T cells. The receptors originated from a human donor in good health. Some libraries in this study had Jurkat cell RNA spiked in.

This clonotype was seen many times. J is TRBJ2-7 and V is TRBV14; 8 nucleotides line up with TRBD2. This CDR3 comprises 15 residues. V shed 4 bases and J 2 bases; nucleotides not matched to a gene: 7. The germline gives CDR1 SGHDN, CDR2 FVKESK. As DNA, the CDR3 is TGTGCCAGCAGCCTCTTAGCGGGGCAGGCCTACGAGCAGTACTTC. Protein: CASSLLAGQAYEQYF.

This clonotype was observed a handful of times. The gene calls are TRBV5-1 and TRBJ1-2, with a weak D call TRBD1 (6 bases). The CDR3 loop spans 14 amino acids. Trimming removed 2 bases from V and 8 bases from J, with 16 bases in between. CDR1 is SGHRS and CDR2 is YFSETQ in the germline V gene. The CDR3 coding sequence is TGCGCCAGCAGCTTCCTTGACGGACAGCGGGGCTACACCTTC. Protein sequence: CASSFLDGQRGYTF.

There are many counts of this clonotype. The V and J genes are TRBV7-9 and TRBJ2-3; D is possibly TRBD1 (6 bases). CDR1 and CDR2 from the germline V gene are SEHNR and FQNEAQ (reference sequence). Trimming took off 4 bases at V and 1 base at J, with 21 bases between the two ends. This CDR3 region has 18 residues. The CDR3, as DNA: TGTGCCAGCAGCTCTGTGATCCGGGACACGGACCGCACAGATACGCAGTATTTT. Encoded protein: CASSSVIRDTDRTDTQYF.

The rearrangement uses TRBV19 and TRBJ2-1; 9 positions match TRBD2. This CDR3 is built from 16 residues. With V trimmed by 2 bases and J by 2 bases, 4 bases remained unmatched. Germline loops: CDR1 LNHDA, CDR2 SQIVND (reference sequence). The CDR3 DNA follows: TGTGCCAGTAGTATATCTCGCGGGAGGGCCTACAATGAGCAGTTCTTC. Amino acid sequence: CASSISRGRAYNEQFF.

This clonotype was observed at least ten times. V is TRBV6-1 and J is TRBJ2-3; 7 bases line up with TRBD2. V lost 2 bases to trimming and J lost 0 bases; unmatched junction nucleotides: 5. The CDR3 has 16 amino acids. The germline CDR1 and CDR2 sequences are MNHNS and SASEGT. The CDR3 here is CASSELAGTSTDTQYF. The CDR3 nucleotides read TGTGCCAGCAGTGAATTAGCGGGTACTAGCACAGATACGCAGTATTTT.

About this clonotype: One junction end disagrees with the germline gene, perhaps due to a read error. The V gene is TRBV19, the J gene TRBJ2-7, with unresolved D. The CDR3 length is 15 residues. CDR1 LNHDA and CDR2 SQIVND come from the germline V gene (reference sequence). In DNA form, the CDR3 reads TGTGCCAGTAGTATAGCTACTGATACGATCTACGGGCAGTACTTC. Residues: CASSIATDTIYGQYF.